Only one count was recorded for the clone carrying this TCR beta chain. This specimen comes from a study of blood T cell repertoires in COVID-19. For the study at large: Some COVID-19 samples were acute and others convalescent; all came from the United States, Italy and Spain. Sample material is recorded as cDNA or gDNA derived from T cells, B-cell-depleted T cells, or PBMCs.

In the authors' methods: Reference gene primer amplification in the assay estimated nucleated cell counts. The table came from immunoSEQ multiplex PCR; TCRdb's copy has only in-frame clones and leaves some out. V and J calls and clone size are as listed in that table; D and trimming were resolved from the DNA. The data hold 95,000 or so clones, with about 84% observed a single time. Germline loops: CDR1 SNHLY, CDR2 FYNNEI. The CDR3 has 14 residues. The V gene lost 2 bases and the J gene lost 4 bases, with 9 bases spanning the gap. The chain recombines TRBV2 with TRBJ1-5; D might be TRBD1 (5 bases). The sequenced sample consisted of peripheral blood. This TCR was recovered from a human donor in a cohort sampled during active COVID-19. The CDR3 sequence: CASSELGGNQPQHF. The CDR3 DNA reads TGTGCCAGCAGTGAACTCGGGGGTAATCAGCCCCAGCATTTT.